This T cell receptor (beta chain) was identified during a study of tumor-infiltrating lymphocytes in primary liver carcinoma. Constant-region priming of around 500 ng total RNA yielded TCR beta cDNA. Generation of the TCR beta libraries relied on three nested multiplex PCR rounds using slightly modified ARM-PCR. Investigators reported that the first two PCR rounds, at around 9 cycles each, used TRBV1-TRBV30 forward primers with a C-beta reverse primer. MiXCR, run by TCRdb on the multiplex PCR reads, gives a single entry per CDR3 protein. The sample shows 90,000 to 150,000 distinct CDR3 sequences, nearly 70% of them seen only once. Each 20-30 mg portion of unsorted bulk tissue served as the source for co-extraction of RNA and DNA. Germline-derived CDR1 and CDR2 are SGHDT and YYEEEE. The CDR3 has 16 residues. A remark on this clonotype: A single base separates this from a much larger clone, so it may be a read error.

The chain is built from TRBV5-6 and TRBJ1-4; D is ambiguous. Source material: tumor-adjacent normal liver tissue. The origin of this receptor is a woman aged 55-69 years with primary liver carcinoma and hepatitis B virus infection. CDR3 residues: CASSRRETVINEELFF. In DNA form, the CDR3 reads TGTGCCAGCAGCCGCCGGGAAACAGTTATTAATGAAGAACTGTTTTTT.